The clone carrying this TCR beta chain occurred a few times. A process of 5'RACE template switching, which added a universal primer site and UMIs, was used to make TCR cDNA. In TCRdb, the 5' RACE reads were re-called with MiXCR into one record per CDR3 protein. The repertoire holds around 250,000 distinct CDR3 sequences, with around 4.9% as singletons. The trim removed 0 bases at V and 5 bases at J, leaving 16 bases unmatched. Germline CDR1 and CDR2: SGDLS and YYNGEE. This CDR3 spans 18 amino acids. This specimen belongs to a study of T cells after yellow fever vaccination. Across the study: Preparation of fractions with low cell numbers was performed using SMART-Seq v4 Ultra Low Input.

This material consisted of CD4+ T cells sorted from PBMCs, taken on the day of the yellow fever booster vaccination. The chain uses TRBV9 and TRBJ2-5; TRBD2 matches 7 bases. The sequence came from a man aged 18 to 30 who received the YFV17D yellow fever vaccine. In nucleotides, the CDR3 is TGTGCCAGCAGCGTAGACGGTCGGAGCGGGGTGGAGGGGGAGACCCAGTACTTC. It translates to CASSVDGRSGVEGETQYF.